This TCR beta chain comes out of a study of Tregs in tolerant kidney transplant recipients. Study-wide findings and caveats: No direct test of biological reproducibility was done here. Changing PCR primers prevented nucleotide comparison between some patients' samples.

This CDR3 is 14 amino acids long. V shed 0 bases and J shed 3 bases, with 6 bases lying between them. CDR1 and CDR2 from the germline V gene are SGHKS and YYEKEE (reference sequence). As to this clone: Its cognate antigen is unknown.

The assay was immunoSEQ multiplex PCR, and TCRdb's table has in-frame clones only and misses some. The sample lists around 75,000 clones, 85% to 90% occurring once. Sequencing was performed on CD4+ T cells from blood, taken before the transplant. The clonotype originates from a human donor who received a combined kidney and bone marrow transplant. The J gene is TRBJ2-2, the V gene TRBV5-5; D possibly corresponds to TRBD2 (5 bases). CDR3 sequence (DNA): TGTGCCAGCAGCTTGGGAGGGCACACCGGGGAGCTGTTTTTT. It specifies CASSLGGHTGELFF. The full variable domain, with the rest looked up from reference TRBV5-5 and TRBJ2-2, is DAGVTQSPTHLIKTRGQQVTLRCSPISGHKSVSWYQQVLGQGPQFIFQYYEKEERGRGNFPDRFSARQFPNYSSELNVNALLLGDSALYLCASSLGGHTGELFFGEGSRLTVL.